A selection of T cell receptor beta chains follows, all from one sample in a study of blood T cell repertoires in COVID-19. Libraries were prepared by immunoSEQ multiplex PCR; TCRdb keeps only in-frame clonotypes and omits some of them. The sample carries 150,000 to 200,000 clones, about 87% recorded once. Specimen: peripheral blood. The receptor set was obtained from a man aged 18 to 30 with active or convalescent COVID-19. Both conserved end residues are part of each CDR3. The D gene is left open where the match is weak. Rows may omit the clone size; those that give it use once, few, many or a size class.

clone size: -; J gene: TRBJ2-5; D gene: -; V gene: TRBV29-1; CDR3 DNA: TGCAGCGTTGATGGGCTAGCCGTGGAGACCCAGTACTTC; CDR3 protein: CSVDGLAVETQYF
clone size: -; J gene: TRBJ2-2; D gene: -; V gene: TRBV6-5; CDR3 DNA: TGTGCCAGCAGTTACTCGAGTTTCGGCACCGGGGAGCTGTTTTTT; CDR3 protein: CASSYSSFGTGELFF
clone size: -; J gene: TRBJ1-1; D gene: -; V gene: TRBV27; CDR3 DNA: TGTGCCAGCAGTTTAAGATACGCGGGCACTGAAGCTTTCTTT; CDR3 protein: CASSLRYAGTEAFF
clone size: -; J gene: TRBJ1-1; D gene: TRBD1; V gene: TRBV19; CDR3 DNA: TGTGCCAGTAGTATGGCAGGGGGAACTGAAGCTTTCTTT; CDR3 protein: CASSMAGGTEAFF
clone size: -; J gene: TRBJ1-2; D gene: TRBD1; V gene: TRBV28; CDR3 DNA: TGTGCCAGCAGTTTCCTCCGGACAGGGAAGCCCCACTATGGCTACACCTTC; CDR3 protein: CASSFLRTGKPHYGYTF
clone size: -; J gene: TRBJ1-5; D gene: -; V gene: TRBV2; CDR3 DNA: TGTGCCAGCCGGGACGGGGGGTCTGATTCCAATCAGCCCCAGCATTTT; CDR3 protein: CASRDGGSDSNQPQHF
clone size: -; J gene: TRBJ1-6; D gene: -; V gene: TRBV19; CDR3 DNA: TGTGCCAGTAGTCCCCGTGGAGATTCACCCCTCCACTTT; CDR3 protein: CASSPRGDSPLHF
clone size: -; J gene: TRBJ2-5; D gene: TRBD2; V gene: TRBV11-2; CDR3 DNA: TGTGCCAGCAGCTCCATTGGGACTAGCGGGAGGGAAGAGACCCAGTACTTC; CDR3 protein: CASSSIGTSGREETQYF
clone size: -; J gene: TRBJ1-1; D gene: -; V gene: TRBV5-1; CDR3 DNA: TGCGCCAGCAGCGGACAAGGGTTACAGAACACTGAAGCTTTCTTT; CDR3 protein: CASSGQGLQNTEAFF
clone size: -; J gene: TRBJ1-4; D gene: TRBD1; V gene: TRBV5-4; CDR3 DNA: TGTGCCAGCAGCTTGCTGACAGGGCCTAATGAAAAACTGTTTTTT; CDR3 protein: CASSLLTGPNEKLFF
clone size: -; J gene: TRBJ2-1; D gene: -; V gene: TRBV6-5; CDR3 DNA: TGTGCCAGCATACCAGGAGCGGCGTCCTACAATGAGCAGTTCTTC; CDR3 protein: CASIPGAASYNEQFF
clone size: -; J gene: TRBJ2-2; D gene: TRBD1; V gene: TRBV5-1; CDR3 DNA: TGCGCCAGCAGCGCCCAGGGGGCCTCGAACACCGGGGAGCTGTTTTTT; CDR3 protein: CASSAQGASNTGELFF
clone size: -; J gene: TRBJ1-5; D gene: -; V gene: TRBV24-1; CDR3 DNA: TGTGCCACCAGTGATGCGGGGGGTCAGCCCCAGCATTTT; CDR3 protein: CATSDAGGQPQHF
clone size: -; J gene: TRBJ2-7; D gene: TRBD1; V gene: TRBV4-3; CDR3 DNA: TGCGCCAGCAGCCAGGACAGGGAAAAAAGCTACGAGCAGTACTTC; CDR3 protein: CASSQDREKSYEQYF
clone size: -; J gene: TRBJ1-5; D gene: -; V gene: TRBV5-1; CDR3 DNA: TGCGCCAGCAGCTTTGGACCGGGGAATCAGCCCCAGCATTTT; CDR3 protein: CASSFGPGNQPQHF
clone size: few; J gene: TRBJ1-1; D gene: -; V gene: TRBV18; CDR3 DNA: TGTGCCAGCGCCCAACAGGGCGGCGACACTGAAGCTTTCTTT; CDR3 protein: CASAQQGGDTEAFF
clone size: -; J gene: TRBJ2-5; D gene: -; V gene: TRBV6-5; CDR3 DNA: TGTGCCAGCAGTTCTACTCAGAGAGGGGGGACCCAGTACTTC; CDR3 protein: CASSSTQRGGTQYF
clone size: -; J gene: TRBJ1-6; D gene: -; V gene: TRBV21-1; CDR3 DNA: TGTGCCAGCAGCGTATCGGGGACAGAAAATAATTCACCCCTCCACTTT; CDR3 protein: CASSVSGTENNSPLHF
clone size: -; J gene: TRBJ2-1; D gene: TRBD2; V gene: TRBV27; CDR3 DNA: TGTGCCAGCAGTGCAGCGGGAGGGCTCTGGAATGAGCAGTTCTTC; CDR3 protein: CASSAAGGLWNEQFF
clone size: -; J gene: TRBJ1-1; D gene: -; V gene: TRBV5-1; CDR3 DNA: TGCGCCAGCAGCCTCGAAAGTCCGGACTTGAACACTGAAGCTTTCTTT; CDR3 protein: CASSLESPDLNTEAFF
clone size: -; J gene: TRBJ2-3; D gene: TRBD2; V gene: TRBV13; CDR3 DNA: TGTGCCAGCAGCCCCGGACTAGCGGGGAAGGCAGATACGCAGTATTTT; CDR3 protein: CASSPGLAGKADTQYF
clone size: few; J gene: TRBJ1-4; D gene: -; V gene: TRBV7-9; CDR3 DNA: TGTGCCAGCAGCCACAACACAGGGATAGGAGAAAAACTGTTTTTT; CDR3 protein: CASSHNTGIGEKLFF
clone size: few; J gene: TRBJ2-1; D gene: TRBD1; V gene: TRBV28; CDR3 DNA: TGTGCCAGCAGCATACGAAGCCCGGGACAGGGGACCGAAAATGAGCAGTTCTTC; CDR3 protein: CASSIRSPGQGTENEQFF
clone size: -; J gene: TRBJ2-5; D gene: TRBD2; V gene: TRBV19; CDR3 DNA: TGTGCCAGTAGTACCCCCGGCGGGAGGGAGACCCAGTACTTC; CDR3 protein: CASSTPGGRETQYF
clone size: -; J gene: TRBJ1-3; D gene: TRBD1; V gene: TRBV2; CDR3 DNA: TGTGCCAGCAGTGAACTCGGGACAGTACCCACCATATATTTT; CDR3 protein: CASSELGTVPTIYF
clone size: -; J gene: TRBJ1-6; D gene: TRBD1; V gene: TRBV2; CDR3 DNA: TGTGCCAGCAGTGCCCTACAGGGGGAAAATTCACCCCTCCACTTT; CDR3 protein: CASSALQGENSPLHF
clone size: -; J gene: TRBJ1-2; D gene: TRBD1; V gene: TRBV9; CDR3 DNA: TGTGCCAGCAGCGAAATCCACAGGGGGGGCGGCTACACCTTC; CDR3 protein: CASSEIHRGGGYTF
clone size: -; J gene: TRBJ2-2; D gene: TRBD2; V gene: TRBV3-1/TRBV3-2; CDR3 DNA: TGTGCCAGCAGCCTCGAGCACCTTCCGCGGGAGGGCCGGGGCACCGGGGAGCTGTTTTTT; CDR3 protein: CASSLEHLPREGRGTGELFF
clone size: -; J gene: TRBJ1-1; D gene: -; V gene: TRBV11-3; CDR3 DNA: TGTGCCAGCAGCTCCCTGGGGCAGGGGAACACTGAAGCTTTCTTT; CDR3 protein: CASSSLGQGNTEAFF
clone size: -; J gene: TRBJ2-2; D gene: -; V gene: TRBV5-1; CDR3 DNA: TGCGCCAGCAGCTTGGAGTTTAGTTCGGACTCCGGGGAGCTGTTTTTT; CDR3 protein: CASSLEFSSDSGELFF
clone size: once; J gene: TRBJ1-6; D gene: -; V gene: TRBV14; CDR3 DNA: TGTGCCAGCAGCCAAGATAGACGGGACATCGGCTTTTCACCCCTCCACTTT; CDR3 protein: CASSQDRRDIGFSPLHF
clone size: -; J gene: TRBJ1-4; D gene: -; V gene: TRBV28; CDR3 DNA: TGTGCCAGCAGTTCCCAGCGGGGAATGGAGCCAACTAATGAAAAACTGTTTTTT; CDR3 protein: CASSSQRGMEPTNEKLFF
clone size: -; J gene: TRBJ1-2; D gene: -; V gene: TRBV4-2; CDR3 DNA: TGTGCCAGCAGCCAAGGGACTACGCAGGGCCCCTATGGCTACACCTTC; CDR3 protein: CASSQGTTQGPYGYTF
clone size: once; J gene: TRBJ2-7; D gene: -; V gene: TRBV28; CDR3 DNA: TGTGCCAGCAGTTTGACTGACGGGAGAAACGACGAGCAGTACTTC; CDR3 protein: CASSLTDGRNDEQYF
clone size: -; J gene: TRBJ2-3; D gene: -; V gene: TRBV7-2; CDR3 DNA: TGTGCCAGCAGCTTAGGCGGGATTCGCACAGATACGCAGTATTTT; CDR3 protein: CASSLGGIRTDTQYF
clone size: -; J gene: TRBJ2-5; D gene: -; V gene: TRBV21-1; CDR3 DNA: TGTGCCAGCAGCACCCCACTCTACCTTGGACAGAGGCACCAAGAGACCCAGTACTTC; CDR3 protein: CASSTPLYLGQRHQETQYF
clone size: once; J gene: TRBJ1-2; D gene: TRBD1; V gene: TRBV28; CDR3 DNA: TGTGCCAGCACTCCCGCCGGGACAGGGTGGGGCTACACCTTC; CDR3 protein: CASTPAGTGWGYTF
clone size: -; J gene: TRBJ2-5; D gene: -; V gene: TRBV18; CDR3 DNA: TGTGCCAGCTCACCAGTCTATCTAGAGACCCAGTACTTC; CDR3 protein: CASSPVYLETQYF